Below, 5 T cell receptor beta chains from the same sample are listed, as sequenced in a study of cytomegalovirus exposure and HLA in healthy donors (dated by TCRdb to 2015 to 2018). Library preparation was by the immunoSEQ multiplex PCR assay. For the multiplex PCR, a mixture combining 60 forward primers for TCR Vbeta segments and 13 reverse primers for TCR Jbeta segments was used. TCRdb took this table from immuneACCESS and kept in-frame rearrangements with V and J called. Such tables lack part of the clones; where checked against another copy, unresolved V genes explain under half of the gap, and the rest is unexplained. The sample table holds 170,000 or so clones, of which about 80% were seen once. The ten largest account for under 0.75% of the sample. Sequencing was carried out using PBMCs. These receptors were taken from a woman aged 40 to 50 in good health and CMV-seronegative.

The rearrangement links TRBV7-2 to TRBJ2-1; D may be TRBD2 (6 bases). Germline V CDR1 and CDR2: SGHTA, FQGNSA. The ends were cut back, 5 bases at V and 6 bases at J, with 17 bases in the middle. The CDR3 totals 15 residues. CDR3 in amino acids: CASSGRSGALNEQFF. The CDR3 region has the DNA TGTGCCAGCAGCGGGAGGAGCGGAGCTCTCAATGAGCAGTTCTTC.

This chain joins TRBV6-5 and TRBJ2-2; D unclear. This CDR3 has 14 amino acids. The germline V gene encodes CDR1 MNHEY and CDR2 SVGAGI. V was cut by 1 base and J by 1 base, with 4 bases left in between. CDR3 region: CASSYLQNTGELFF. CDR3 bases: TGTGCCAGCAGTTACTTACAGAACACCGGGGAGCTGTTTTTT.

This CDR3 reads CASVEQPNTEAFF. For the CDR3, the DNA is TGTGCCAGTGTGGAACAGCCGAACACTGAAGCTTTCTTT. This sequence joins TRBV19 and TRBJ1-1; D call uncertain. The germline V gene has CDR1 LNHDA and CDR2 SQIVND (reference sequence). With 8 bases removed from V and 1 base from J, the gap between germline ends came to 11 bases. The CDR3 extends over 13 amino acids.

J is TRBJ1-1 and V is TRBV6-5, with D uncertain. The V and J ends lost 6 bases and 1 base respectively, with 12 bases between them. The CDR3 totals 14 residues. Germline assignment: CDR1 MNHEY and CDR2 SVGAGI. DNA for the CDR3: TGTGCCAGCAGAACCTACGACACGAACACTGAAGCTTTCTTT. Protein: CASRTYDTNTEAFF.

The V call is TRBV4-2, the J call TRBJ2-7; 7 nucleotides line up with TRBD2. Germline trimming cut 2 bases from V and 4 bases from J; bases unmatched to any gene: 11. The CDR3 is made up of 16 amino acids. Germline assignment: CDR1 LGHNA and CDR2 YNFKEQ. The CDR3 region has the DNA TGTGCCAGCAGCCAACAAGGGGAGACTAGCCGTTACGAGCAGTACTTC. This gives the protein CASSQQGETSRYEQYF.